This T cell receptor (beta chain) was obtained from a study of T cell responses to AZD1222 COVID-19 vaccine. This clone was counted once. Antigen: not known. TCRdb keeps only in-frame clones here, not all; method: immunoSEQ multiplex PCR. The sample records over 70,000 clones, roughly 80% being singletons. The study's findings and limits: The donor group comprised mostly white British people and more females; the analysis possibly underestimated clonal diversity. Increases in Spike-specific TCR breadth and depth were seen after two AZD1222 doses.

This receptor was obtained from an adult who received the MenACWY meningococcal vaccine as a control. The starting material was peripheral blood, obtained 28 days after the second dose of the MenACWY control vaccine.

CDR3 sequence (DNA): TGTGCCATCGCGGCGGGGGAAAACTATGGCTACACCTTC. Protein: CAIAAGENYGYTF. The chain recombines TRBV10-3 with TRBJ1-2; a weak D match, TRBD1 (5 bases). Germline loops: CDR1 ENHRY, CDR2 SYGVKD. This CDR3 has 13 residues. V lost 8 bases and J 2 bases, leaving 12 bases between the germline ends.